The 16 T cell receptor beta chains given below trace back to one sample, sequenced in a study of cytomegalovirus exposure and HLA in healthy donors. 13 Jbeta primers and 60 Vbeta primers were used for the PCR. Method: immunoSEQ multiplex PCR; TCRdb's copy keeps in-frame clones and lacks some. The sample table includes about 34,000 clones. The sequenced sample consisted of PBMCs. These receptors were collected from a woman aged 40 to 55 in good health and CMV-seropositive.

This chain links TRBV11-2 with TRBJ1-1; 9 nucleotides match TRBD1. The CDR3 contains 15 residues. CDR1 and CDR2 from the germline V gene are SGHAT and FQNNGV. J gave up 6 bases and V 5 bases, and 10 bases lay outside the gene matches. The CDR3 loop is CASSADRGELAEAFF. DNA for the CDR3: TGTGCCAGCAGCGCGGACAGGGGCGAATTGGCTGAAGCTTTCTTT.

The chain joins TRBV6-5 to TRBJ1-1; TRBD1 is a possible D gene (6 bases). The ends were cut back, 8 bases at V and 4 bases at J, with 14 bases in the middle. CDR3 length: 13 amino acids. Per the germline V gene, CDR1 is MNHEY and CDR2 is SVGAGI. This CDR3 reads CASRFTGTTEAFF. The CDR3 nucleotides read TGTGCCAGCCGCTTCACAGGGACCACTGAAGCTTTCTTT.

The genes are TRBV14 and TRBJ2-4; possibly TRBD1 for D (5 bases). The CDR3 spans 12 residues. V was shortened by 2 bases and J by 6 bases, with 5 bases between the two germline ends. In germline, CDR1 is SGHDN, CDR2 FVKESK. The CDR3 loop is CASSQQGNIQYF. The CDR3 DNA reads as TGTGCCAGCAGCCAACAGGGAAACATTCAGTACTTC.

The V gene is TRBV4-2, the J gene TRBJ2-7, with a weak D call TRBD2 (5 bases). Germline V gives CDR1 LGHNA, CDR2 YNFKEQ. The CDR3 runs to 16 residues. The V gene lost 0 bases and the J gene lost 3 bases, with 15 bases spanning the gap. CDR3 loop: CASSQDSNGIGYEQYF. The CDR3 DNA is TGTGCCAGCAGCCAAGATTCGAACGGGATAGGCTACGAGCAGTACTTC.

The V call is TRBV7-2, the J call TRBJ2-7; tentative D call: TRBD2 (6 bases). This CDR3 is built from 14 residues. Trimming stripped 5 bases from V and 2 bases from J, with 13 bases between. The germline V gene encodes CDR1 SGHTA and CDR2 FQGNSA. This CDR3 reads CASSPVGGAYEQYF. CDR3 DNA: TGTGCCAGCAGCCCCGTCGGAGGGGCCTACGAGCAGTACTTC.

This chain joins TRBV23-1 and TRBJ2-1; D is uncertain. TRBV23-1 is annotated as an ORF whose role is uncertain. The CDR3 sequence is 13 residues long. Trimming took off 7 bases at V and 8 bases at J, with 15 bases between the two ends. The chain's CDR3 is CASMDRYSHEQFF. The CDR3 region has the DNA TGCGCCAGCATGGATAGGTACAGCCATGAGCAGTTCTTC.

This chain joins TRBV5-1 and TRBJ1-1, with D hard to call. The CDR3 has 15 amino acids. With 4 bases removed from V and 0 bases from J, the gap between germline ends came to 13 bases. CDR1 and CDR2 from the germline V gene are SGHRS and YFSETQ. As DNA, the CDR3 is TGCGCCAGCAGCCCCACGGCAGGCATGAACACTGAAGCTTTCTTT. Protein product: CASSPTAGMNTEAFF.

This chain connects TRBV7-6 to TRBJ2-2; a weak D match, TRBD1 (5 bases). Per germline, CDR1 SGHVS and CDR2 FNYEAQ. The V end was cut by 2 bases, the J end by 2 bases, with 9 bases between. The CDR3 runs 15 residues. Written as DNA, the CDR3 is TGTGCCAGCAGCTTAACACAGGAAAACACCGGGGAGCTGTTTTTT. It translates to CASSLTQENTGELFF.

This CDR3 is CASSQDGGSPRLANEQFF. Written as DNA, the CDR3 is TGCGCCAGCAGCCAAGATGGGGGCTCACCGCGACTAGCAAATGAGCAGTTCTTC. The J gene is TRBJ2-1, the V gene TRBV4-1; maybe TRBD2 (7 bases). CDR1 and CDR2 from the germline V gene are MGHRA and YSYEKL. The CDR3 is 18 amino acids. The V and J ends lost 0 bases and 7 bases respectively, with 22 bases between them.

The chain joins TRBV11-3 to TRBJ1-1; no reliable D call. Germline loops: CDR1 SGHNT, CDR2 YENEEA. V was pared by 8 bases and J by 2 bases, with 12 bases between. The CDR3 runs 13 residues. In DNA, the CDR3 is TGTGCCAGCGGAGAAGCGGGTAACACTGAAGCTTTCTTT. As protein: CASGEAGNTEAFF.

CDR3 sequence (DNA): TGTGCCAGCAGCGCCGGACTAGCCTCCTCCTACGAGCAGTACTTC. Encoded protein: CASSAGLASSYEQYF. This sequence joins TRBV7-2 and TRBJ2-7, with 8 bases identical to TRBD2. Unmatched junction bases numbered 6, after V lost 5 bases and J lost 0 bases. Germline CDR1 SGHTA, CDR2 FQGNSA. CDR3 length equals 15 residues.

The V gene is TRBV9, the J gene TRBJ2-3; 13 bases map to TRBD2. After removal of 3 bases from V and 6 bases from J, the junction contained 16 bases not matched to a gene. Germline V gene sequence: CDR1 SGDLS, CDR2 YYNGEE. The CDR3 length is 19 residues. CDR3 nucleotide sequence: TGTGCCAGCAGCGACCCGGGACTAGCGGGAATTGATGATAGGGATACGCAGTATTTT. It is translated as CASSDPGLAGIDDRDTQYF.

CDR3 region: CASRQREGDNEQFF. The CDR3 DNA sequence: TGTGCCAGCAGACAGCGGGAGGGTGACAATGAGCAGTTCTTC. The chain is built from TRBV28 and TRBJ2-1; TRBD2 agrees at 10 bases. The CDR3 is 14 residues long. The junction had 4 bases not matched to a gene; V was cut back by 6 bases and J by 5 bases. Germline CDR1 reads MDHEN; CDR2 reads SYDVKM.

The genes are TRBV6-6 and TRBJ2-1, with 8 bases matching TRBD2. The CDR3 has 15 residues. J was trimmed by 6 bases and V by 7 bases; bases with no gene match: 11. The germline CDR1 and CDR2 sequences are MNHNY and SVGAGI (reference sequence). The CDR3 DNA is TGTGCCAGCATACCGGGAGGGCCGTCTCGCAATGAGCAGTTCTTC. Translation gives CASIPGGPSRNEQFF.

The chain couples TRBV29-1 to TRBJ2-1; a weak D match, TRBD1 (6 bases). Between the trimmed V and J ends, which lost 2 bases and 1 base, there was a span of 12 bases. CDR3 length: 15 amino acids. Germline values: CDR1 SQVTM, CDR2 ANQGSEA. The DNA of the CDR3 is TGCAGCGTTGAAAGCTTAGGGGGTTCCTACAATGAGCAGTTCTTC. This gives the protein CSVESLGGSYNEQFF.

This sequence joins TRBV5-1 and TRBJ2-2; 9 bases map to TRBD1. CDR1 is SGHRS, CDR2 YFSETQ, per germline. J lost 6 bases, V lost 3 bases, and 12 bases had no gene match. This CDR3 region has 17 residues. The CDR3 nucleotides read TGCGCCAGCAGCTACCACAGGGGGCGGGAAGGTCCCGGGGAGCTGTTTTTT. This sequence encodes CASSYHRGREGPGELFF.